These 31 T cell receptor beta chains originate from one sample sequenced in a study of CD8 T cells in ankylosing spondylitis. Each CDR3 protein is one row after TCRdb ran MiXCR on the 5' RACE reads. The repertoire has fewer than 130,000 distinct CDR3 sequences, more than 20% of them found once; the top ten carry around 12%. The material sequenced was synovial fluid, either unsorted or a sorted T cell fraction (not recorded which). The receptors shown here come from a male donor with ankylosing spondylitis.

This clonotype was found a few times. The rearrangement links TRBV5-6 to TRBJ2-1, with 8 bases matching TRBD2. Germline trimming cut 0 bases from V and 2 bases from J; bases unmatched to any gene: 4. Looked up from germline, CDR1 is SGHDT and CDR2 is YYEEEE. CDR3 length equals 16 residues. CDR3 loop: CASSLVATSAYNEQFF. In DNA, the CDR3 is TGTGCCAGCAGCTTGGTCGCGACTAGCGCCTACAATGAGCAGTTCTTC.

The sample holds one count of this clonotype. The chain links TRBV10-3 to TRBJ1-1; 7 nucleotides line up with TRBD1. The V gene's germline CDR1 is ENHRY and CDR2 SYGVKD. This CDR3 comprises 19 residues. The J segment lost 1 base and the V segment lost 0 bases, leaving 14 bases of the junction unmatched. The chain's CDR3 is CAISESNPRRDSSNTEAFF. For the CDR3, the DNA is TGTGCCATCAGTGAGTCGAACCCTCGACGGGACAGCTCGAACACTGAAGCTTTCTTT.

This clonotype has at least ten counts. This chain joins TRBV7-6 and TRBJ2-7; 7 bases are a match to TRBD2. CDR3 length: 13 residues. Germline V CDR1 and CDR2: SGHVS, FNYEAQ. Trimming removed 2 bases from V and 7 bases from J; junction bases left unmatched: 5. CDR3 coding DNA: TGTGCCAGCAGCTTAAGGGGAGGGGTAGAGCAGTACTTC. It encodes CASSLRGGVEQYF.

This clonotype was seen a handful of times. The V and J genes are TRBV6-1 and TRBJ2-5, with 9 positions matching TRBD1. The CDR3 covers 15 residues. J gave up 3 bases and V 5 bases, and 7 bases lay outside the gene matches. In germline, CDR1 is MNHNS, CDR2 SASEGT. CDR3 nucleotide sequence: TGTGCCAGCAGTACCCCGGGACAGGGTAAAGAGACCCAGTACTTC. It codes for CASSTPGQGKETQYF.

Only a few counts were recorded for this clonotype. This chain uses TRBV18 with TRBJ1-5; no firm D call. Trimming shortened V by 3 bases and J by 0 bases, and 6 bases separated the two germline ends. The CDR3 covers 14 residues. CDR1 and CDR2 from the germline V gene are KGHSH and LQKENI. CDR3 residues: CASSPTNSNQPQHF. The CDR3 DNA sequence: TGTGCCAGCTCACCGACAAATAGCAATCAGCCCCAGCATTTT.

The chain uses TRBV20-1 and TRBJ1-1; possibly TRBD1 for D (6 bases). V lost 3 bases and J lost 5, with 13 bases in between. The CDR3 runs to 13 residues. Germline values: CDR1 DFQATT, CDR2 SNEGSKA (reference sequence). Written as DNA, the CDR3 is TGCAGTGCTAGCAAACAGGGAGGAACTGAAGCTTTCTTT. Translation gives CSASKQGGTEAFF.

This chain joins TRBV28 and TRBJ2-5, with a possible D match to TRBD2 (6 bases). The length of the CDR3 is 14 residues. Germline CDR1 is MDHEN and CDR2 is SYDVKM. V was clipped by 5 bases and J by 2 bases, with 12 bases between them. The CDR3 sequence is CASSLPAGQETQYF. The CDR3 nucleotides are TGTGCCAGCAGTCTGCCGGCGGGGCAAGAGACCCAGTACTTC.

This clonotype was found a few times. The V gene is TRBV5-1, the J gene TRBJ1-2; D unresolved. Trimming removed 1 base from V and 1 base from J, with 8 bases in between. From germline, CDR1 is SGHRS and CDR2 YFSETQ. The CDR3 covers 14 residues. For the CDR3, the DNA is TGCGCCAGCAGCTTGTCGCACAGTAACTATGGCTACACCTTC. Translating it yields CASSLSHSNYGYTF.

The CDR3 is CAWSHSVGNQPQHF. CDR3 bases: TGTGCCTGGTCGCATTCGGTGGGCAATCAGCCCCAGCATTTT. V gene TRBV30 combines with J gene TRBJ1-5; D not resolved. Germline CDR1 reads GTSNPN; CDR2 reads SVGIG (reference sequence). V lost 5 bases and J lost 2, with 13 bases in between. CDR3 length equals 14 residues.

This clonotype appeared many times. The chain uses TRBV20-1 and TRBJ1-1; D remains ambiguous. Deletions cut 4 bases from V and 4 bases from J, with 10 bases between. CDR1 and CDR2 (germline): DFQATT, SNEGSKA (reference sequence). The CDR3 has 12 amino acids. The chain's CDR3 is CSAIDPFTEAFF. CDR3 in DNA: TGCAGTGCTATCGATCCCTTCACTGAAGCTTTCTTT.

This clonotype was picked up one time. The rearrangement uses TRBV5-1 and TRBJ1-1; TRBD1 aligns across 10 bases. Trimming removed 1 base from V and 6 bases from J; junction bases left unmatched: 6. Germline CDR1 reads SGHRS; CDR2 reads YFSETQ. The CDR3 covers 15 residues. The CDR3 region is CASSLLPGTGAEAFF. The CDR3 region has the DNA TGCGCCAGCAGCTTGTTGCCAGGGACAGGGGCTGAAGCTTTCTTT. Full variable domain (rest looked up from reference TRBV5-1 and TRBJ1-1): KAGVTQTPRYLIKTRGQQVTLSCSPISGHRSVSWYQQTPGQGLQFLFEYFSETQRNKGNFPGRFSGRQFSNSRSEMNVSTLELGDSALYLCASSLLPGTGAEAFFGQGTRLTVV.

By frequency in the sample, this clonotype is medium-sized (0.01 to 0.1%). This sequence joins TRBV7-9 and TRBJ2-5; 10 bases fit TRBD1. Germline trimming cut 2 bases from V and 4 bases from J; bases unmatched to any gene: 7. This CDR3 is built from 16 residues. Germline V CDR1 and CDR2: SEHNR, FQNEAQ (reference sequence). DNA for the CDR3: TGTGCCAGCAGCTTACTGGGACAGGGGTTCTCAGAGACCCAGTACTTC. Translated, it gives CASSLLGQGFSETQYF.

This clonotype was observed a handful of times. The chain combines TRBV30 with TRBJ2-1, with 7 positions matching TRBD2. With 0 bases clipped from V and 6 bases from J, the junction kept 5 bases outside the gene matches. CDR1 is GTSNPN and CDR2 is SVGIG in the germline V gene (reference sequence). CDR3 length equals 14 residues. As DNA, the CDR3 is TGTGCCTGGAGTGTGTGGCGGGGGAGCAATGAGCAGTTCTTC. It specifies CAWSVWRGSNEQFF.

The chain couples TRBV5-1 to TRBJ2-5; either TRBD1 or TRBD2 may supply D (5 bases each). V dropped 1 base and J dropped 4 bases, with 11 bases sitting between them. CDR3 size: 14 residues. Germline loops: CDR1 SGHRS, CDR2 YFSETQ. The CDR3 reads CASSLTGPGETQYF. The DNA for the CDR3 is TGCGCCAGCAGCTTGACGGGGCCGGGAGAGACCCAGTACTTC.

This clonotype was seen only a few times. The chain combines TRBV19 with TRBJ1-5; TRBD1 might be the D (6 bases). In germline, CDR1 is LNHDA, CDR2 SQIVND (reference sequence). V was cut by 4 bases and J by 2 bases, with 9 bases left in between. The CDR3 is 14 amino acids. The DNA for the CDR3 is TGTGCCAGTAGTAGACAGGTGGGCAATCAGCCCCAGCATTTT. Its protein is CASSRQVGNQPQHF.

The gene calls are TRBV5-1 and TRBJ1-1; TRBD1 might be the D (6 bases). This CDR3 spans 16 amino acids. Trimming removed 4 bases at V and 1 base at J, with 17 bases between. CDR1 SGHRS and CDR2 YFSETQ come from the germline V gene. The CDR3 DNA follows: TGCGCCAGCAGCCCGGGGGCGGGAGCGGCGAACACTGAAGCTTTCTTT. It is translated as CASSPGAGAANTEAFF.

This clonotype was seen only a few times. The V and J genes are TRBV6-1 and TRBJ1-5; 9 bases line up with TRBD1. Germline values: CDR1 MNHNS, CDR2 SASEGT. This CDR3 contains 15 residues. V gave up 6 bases and J gave up 4 bases; unmatched junction bases: 7. CDR3 sequence: CASRLDRGKNQPQHF. The CDR3 nucleotides are TGTGCCAGCAGACTAGACAGGGGGAAGAATCAGCCCCAGCATTTT.

The V call is TRBV20-1, the J call TRBJ1-1, with D hard to call. V was cut by 5 bases and J by 3 bases, with 13 bases left in between. The germline V gene encodes CDR1 DFQATT and CDR2 SNEGSKA (reference sequence). The CDR3 has 13 residues. CDR3: CSAGGGPDTEAFF. The CDR3 DNA is TGCAGTGCTGGCGGAGGGCCCGACACTGAAGCTTTCTTT.

This clonotype was detected many times. The chain recombines TRBV18 with TRBJ2-1; no reliable D call. This CDR3 spans 13 amino acids. CDR1 and CDR2 from the germline V gene are KGHSH and LQKENI. V was pared by 6 bases and J by 6 bases, with 12 bases between. As DNA, the CDR3 is TGTGCCAGCTCCCCCTTCACCTCCAATGAGCAGTTCTTC. Translated: CASSPFTSNEQFF.

This clonotype came up a few times. This may be a read error, as it is one base from a much larger clone. The J gene is TRBJ2-3, the V gene TRBV4-1, with D possibly being TRBD1 (5 bases). The ends were cut back, 0 bases at V and 0 bases at J, with 10 bases in the middle. The CDR3 has 16 amino acids. The germline CDR1 and CDR2 sequences are MGHRA and YSYEKL. Written as DNA, the CDR3 is TGCGCCAGCAGCCAAGAAGGGGTAACTAGCACAGATACGCAGTATTTT. Encoded protein: CASSQEGVTSTDTQYF.

The chain recombines TRBV24-1 with TRBJ2-3, with 7 positions matching TRBD1. Germline trimming cut 7 bases from V and 0 bases from J; bases unmatched to any gene: 6. CDR1 is KGHDR and CDR2 is SFDVKD in the germline V gene. The length of the CDR3 is 15 residues. The CDR3 protein is CATSEGQKSTDTQYF. The CDR3 DNA reads TGTGCCACCAGCGAGGGACAGAAAAGCACAGATACGCAGTATTTT.

This chain joins TRBV24-1 and TRBJ2-3, with TRBD1 as a possible D gene (6 bases). CDR1 KGHDR and CDR2 SFDVKD come from the germline V gene. The CDR3 runs to 15 residues. Trimming stripped 8 bases from V and 4 bases from J, with 18 bases between. This CDR3 reads CATKGVEDAADTQYF. The CDR3 bases are TGTGCCACCAAGGGGGTCGAAGATGCAGCAGATACGCAGTATTTT.

The chain is built from TRBV5-1 and TRBJ2-7; 16 bases are a match to TRBD2. V was pared by 4 bases and J by 4 bases, with 2 bases of the junction left unmatched. The CDR3 loop spans 15 amino acids. Germline V CDR1 and CDR2: SGHRS, YFSETQ. The chain's CDR3 is CASSLGLAGGYEQYF. The DNA for the CDR3 is TGCGCCAGCAGCCTGGGACTAGCGGGAGGGTACGAGCAGTACTTC.

In this sample, this clonotype turned up a few times. The CDR3 sequence is CATEPDFPSSASYNEQFF. The CDR3 DNA follows: TGTGCCACCGAACCGGACTTTCCATCCTCGGCCTCCTACAATGAGCAGTTCTTC. V usage is TRBV24-1 and J usage is TRBJ2-1, with D tentatively TRBD2 (5 bases). The CDR3 runs to 18 residues. Trimming stripped 9 bases from V and 0 bases from J, with 23 bases between. Germline CDR1 is KGHDR and CDR2 is SFDVKD.

This clonotype is labeled as medium-sized. The V and J genes are TRBV12-3 or TRBV12-4 and TRBJ2-5; TRBD2 might be the D (6 bases). This CDR3 spans 14 amino acids. Trimming cost V 5 bases and J 6 bases, with 16 bases left between them. The CDR3 coding sequence is TGTGCCAGCAGTGAGGGACTGGGCTATAAGACCCAGTACTTC. This sequence encodes CASSEGLGYKTQYF.

This chain uses TRBV18 with TRBJ1-1; D remains ambiguous. The germline V and J ends were trimmed by 4 bases and 3 bases, with 9 bases remaining between them. The CDR3 is made up of 13 amino acids. Germline CDR1 reads KGHSH; CDR2 reads LQKENI. The CDR3 is CASSLGPDTEAFF. The CDR3 DNA follows: TGTGCCAGCTCACTCGGACCGGACACTGAAGCTTTCTTT.

This clonotype was seen ten or more times. This chain joins TRBV12-3 or TRBV12-4 and TRBJ2-5, with D uncertain. Trimming cost V 6 bases and J 5 bases, with 16 bases left between them. CDR3 length equals 14 residues. In DNA form, the CDR3 reads TGTGCCAGCAGCGAACTTCAAGGATCGGAGACCCAGTACTTC. Protein sequence: CASSELQGSETQYF.

This clonotype has more than one count but fewer than ten. V is TRBV20-1 and J is TRBJ1-6, with a possible D match to TRBD1 (6 bases). The V end lost 3 bases, the J end lost 8 bases, and 14 bases lay between the germline ends. CDR1 is DFQATT, CDR2 SNEGSKA, per germline (reference sequence). The CDR3 runs 14 residues. CDR3 sequence (DNA): TGCAGTGCTAGCGGAGGGGGAGGCGATTCACCCCTCCACTTT. This sequence encodes CSASGGGGDSPLHF.

J is TRBJ2-7 and V is TRBV7-9, with D possibly matching TRBD2 (6 bases). CDR3 length equals 15 residues. V gave up 1 base and J gave up 1 base, with 11 bases separating them. Looked up from germline, CDR1 is SEHNR and CDR2 is FQNEAQ (reference sequence). CDR3: CASSLVGSGSYEQYV. In DNA, the CDR3 is TGTGCCAGCAGCTTAGTCGGCAGCGGGTCCTACGAGCAGTACGTC.

The V gene is TRBV20-1, the J gene TRBJ1-1; 8 bases are a match to TRBD1. V gave up 6 bases and J gave up 3 bases; unmatched junction bases: 3. Germline CDR1 DFQATT, CDR2 SNEGSKA (reference sequence). There are 12 residues in the CDR3. The CDR3 is CSAEQGDTEAFF. The CDR3 DNA follows: TGCAGTGCCGAACAGGGGGACACTGAAGCTTTCTTT.

The rearrangement links TRBV12-3 or TRBV12-4 to TRBJ2-5; 7 bases are shared with TRBD2. The CDR3 has 14 amino acids. V was pared by 6 bases and J by 4 bases, with 8 bases of the junction left unmatched. The CDR3 DNA is TGTGCCAGCAGACTGAGGGGAGGGGTAGAGACCCAGTACTTC. Its translation is CASRLRGGVETQYF.